The rows below give T cell receptor beta chains drawn from one sample of a study of tumor and adjacent non-tumor tissue in lung cancer. In TCRdb, the multiplex PCR reads were re-called with MiXCR into one record per CDR3 protein. The sample yields over 35,000 distinct CDR3 sequences, over 55% seen once. Material for sequencing was distant non-tumor lung tissue. These receptors all stem from a man aged 50-60 years with non-small cell lung cancer. Each CDR3 is given with its conserved first and last residue. D genes are given only for firm matches. Not all rows give a size; the values are once, few, many and, for expanded clones, a class.

CASSLEVRSSDEQFF,TGTGCCAGCAGCCTCGAAGTGCGGTCCAGCGATGAACAGTTCTTC,-,-,TRBV11-3,TRBJ2-1
CASSKDSGSYQETQYF,TGTGCCAGCAGCAAAGATAGCGGATCATACCAAGAGACCCAGTACTTC,few,-,TRBV28,TRBJ2-5
CSAPGGSSSSYNEQFF,TGCAGTGCTCCCGGGGGTAGCAGCAGCTCCTACAATGAGCAGTTCTTC,-,-,TRBV20-1,TRBJ2-1
CDSSQWAHYEQYF,TGCGACAGCAGCCAATGGGCCCACTACGAGCAGTACTTC,-,-,TRBV4-1,TRBJ2-7
CASSLTAGFSYNEQFF,TGTGCCAGCAGTTTAACGGCGGGTTTCTCCTACAATGAGCAGTTCTTC,many,-,TRBV28,TRBJ2-1
CASSSPTSGAVLTQYF,TGTGCCAGCAGTTCTCCCACTAGCGGGGCCGTCCTAACCCAGTACTTC,many,TRBD2,TRBV28,TRBJ2-5
CASSFPSEPSYEQYF,TGTGCCAGCAGCTTTCCTAGCGAACCCTCCTACGAGCAGTACTTC,few,-,TRBV7-8,TRBJ2-7
CASSSGTYGTEAFF,TGTGCCAGCAGCTCGGGGACGTACGGAACTGAAGCTTTCTTT,medium-sized,-,TRBV5-4,TRBJ1-1
CANTSTPATDTQCF,TGTGCCAACACCAGCACCCCCGCCACAGATACGCAGTGTTTT,-,-,TRBV6-1,TRBJ2-3
CASSRQRSNQPQHF,TGTGCCAGCAGTCGTCAGAGAAGCAATCAGCCCCAGCATTTT,-,-,TRBV2,TRBJ1-5
CASSWILTGIAYNEQFF,TGTGCCAGCAGTTGGATCCTTACTGGGATCGCCTACAATGAGCAGTTCTTC,-,-,TRBV6-5,TRBJ2-1
CASSLEGGTSYNSPFHF,TGTGCCAGCAGCCTCGAGGGGGGTACTTCCTATAATTCACCCTTCCACTTT,-,-,TRBV11-2,TRBJ1-6
CASRPSTTGNYGYTF,TGTGCCAGCAGACCCTCTACGACAGGGAACTATGGCTACACCTTC,many,TRBD1,TRBV6-2/TRBV6-3,TRBJ1-2
CSGETANTEAFF,TGCAGCGGGGAGACAGCGAACACTGAAGCTTTCTTT,many,-,TRBV29-1,TRBJ1-1
CASSHGPGGNRETQYF,TGTGCCAGCAGCCATGGCCCTGGCGGGAATCGGGAGACCCAGTACTTC,once,-,TRBV7-2,TRBJ2-5
CASAPGGSPYEQYF,TGTGCCTCAGCACCGGGCGGGAGCCCCTACGAGCAGTACTTT,-,TRBD2,TRBV10-3,TRBJ2-7
CAWRGRDTTTNEKLFF,TGTGCCTGGAGGGGACGGGACACCACAACTAATGAAAAACTGTTTTTT,-,-,TRBV30,TRBJ1-4
CTSSQVQGPYEQYF,TGTACCAGTAGCCAGGTGCAGGGCCCCTACGAGCAGTACTTC,-,-,TRBV4-2,TRBJ2-7
CASNGGVNTREPFF,TGCGCCAGCAATGGAGGAGTGAACACCAGGGAGCCGTTTTTT,few,-,TRBV10-1,TRBJ2-2
CASRVNSYQAQHF,TGTGCCAGCAGGGTAAATAGCTATCAGGCCCAGCATTTT,-,-,TRBV6-1,TRBJ1-5